The entry that follows covers one T cell receptor (beta chain) sequence. Its specificity is not known. The germline CDR1 and CDR2 sequences are MNHNS and SASEGT. V gave up 6 bases and J gave up 4 bases, with 18 bases separating them. The CDR3 has 15 residues. These data originate in a study of regulatory T cells in long-lasting Graves disease. Study results and caveats: Persistent patients shared more public clonotypes (fewer than 3,000) than newly diagnosed patients (around 1,000).

Library construction for TCR beta used iRepertoire HTBI primers and Arm-PCR of CDR3 regions. TCRdb recomputed calls from the multiplex PCR reads with MiXCR, one row per CDR3 protein. The sample shows around 500,000 distinct CDR3 sequences, around 20% of them seen only once. Documented time point: persistent/refractory GD, antithyroid drugs over 5 years with positive TRAb. After RNA was extracted from PBMCs, the TCR library was made from it. This TCR was recovered from a female donor with Graves disease. The genes are TRBV6-1 and TRBJ1-2; D is possibly TRBD1 (6 bases). Sequences were derived from peripheral blood mononuclear cells (PBMCs), sampled when the disease was refractory, from a patient treated with antithyroid drugs. CDR3 loop: CASRITGGQLYGYTF. CDR3 sequence (DNA): TGTGCCAGCAGGATAACCGGCGGACAGCTCTATGGCTACACCTTC.